A single sample gave rise to the 19 T cell receptor beta chains below, sequenced in a study of OX40 agonist ivuxolimab in advanced cancers. TCRdb's copy holds only in-frame clones and misses some; the assay was immunoSEQ multiplex PCR. This repertoire shows roughly 46,000 clones, 88% found once; its top ten account for about 56%. The starting material was CD4+ or CD8+ T cells sorted from blood, obtained in a trial of the OX40 agonist ivuxolimab. The origin of the receptors is an adult with an advanced solid tumor such as melanoma, head and neck, liver or kidney cancer.

The chain is built from TRBV7-8 and TRBJ2-5; D not resolved. This CDR3 contains 14 residues. Trimming shortened V by 1 base and J by 5 bases, and 11 bases separated the two germline ends. Germline V lookup: CDR1 SGHVS, CDR2 FQNEAQ. The CDR3 is CASSLGLPGETQYF. The CDR3 bases are TGTGCCAGCAGCTTAGGGCTCCCGGGCGAGACCCAGTACTTC.

V gene TRBV28 combines with J gene TRBJ2-2; D remains ambiguous. Germline V gives CDR1 MDHEN, CDR2 SYDVKM. The V end was cut by 7 bases, the J end by 0 bases, with 9 bases between. The CDR3 covers 14 residues. The CDR3 DNA sequence: TGTGCCAGCATTGAGGATTCGAACACCGGGGAGCTGTTTTTT. It is translated as CASIEDSNTGELFF. The whole variable domain, filled in from reference TRBV28 and TRBJ2-2, reads DVKVTQSSRYLVKRTGEKVFLECVQDMDHENMFWYRQDPGLGLRLIYFSYDVKMKEKGDIPEGYSVSREKKERFSLILESASTNQTSMYLCASIEDSNTGELFFGEGSRLTVL.

The chain carries TRBV5-8 and TRBJ2-7, with 9 positions matching TRBD2. The germline CDR1 and CDR2 sequences are SGHTS and YDEGEE. The CDR3 sequence is 15 residues long. Unmatched junction bases numbered 8, after V lost 2 bases and J lost 5 bases. CDR3 protein: CASSFFLREGHEQYF. In DNA form, the CDR3 reads TGTGCCAGCAGCTTTTTCTTGCGGGAGGGACACGAGCAGTACTTC.

This clone has only one observation. This chain connects TRBV29-1 to TRBJ2-5; 13 nucleotides align to TRBD2. The J call is uncertain, as TRBJ2-7 better fits the DNA end. Looked up from germline, CDR1 is SQVTM and CDR2 is ANQGSEA. The CDR3 runs 14 residues. The CDR3 region has the DNA TGCAGCGTTGAAGGGACTAGCGGGGGCTACGAGCAGTACTTC. It encodes CSVEGTSGGYEQYF.

The rearrangement links TRBV19 to TRBJ2-1, with unresolved D. With 5 bases removed from V and 8 bases from J, the gap between germline ends came to 7 bases. The germline V gene has CDR1 LNHDA and CDR2 SQIVND (reference sequence). The CDR3 covers 11 residues. The CDR3 is CASSLADEQFF. Here the CDR3 DNA reads TGTGCCAGTAGTCTCGCCGATGAGCAGTTCTTC. Full variable domain (outside the CDR3, taken from reference TRBV19 and TRBJ2-1): DGGITQSPKYLFRKEGQNVTLSCEQNLNHDAMYWYRQDPGQGLRLIYYSQIVNDFQKGDIAEGYSVSREKKESFPLTVTSAQKNPTAFYLCASSLADEQFFGPGTRLTVL.

V is TRBV6-6 and J is TRBJ2-6; TRBD1 is a possible D gene (6 bases). This CDR3 is built from 15 residues. V dropped 4 bases and J dropped 2 bases, with 9 bases sitting between them. Germline CDR1 is MNHNY and CDR2 is SVGAGI (reference sequence). CDR3 sequence reads: CASSFTGTGANVLTF. CDR3 DNA sequence: TGTGCCAGCAGTTTCACAGGGACTGGGGCCAACGTCCTGACTTTC.

V usage is TRBV12-2 and J usage is TRBJ2-3; TRBD2 is the table's D call and was not checked against the DNA. TRBV12-2 is labeled a pseudogene. The CDR3 loop spans 21 amino acids. In DNA form, the CDR3 reads TGTGCAAGTCGCTTAGCGGGAAAGGGGCCGGGGCGACTAGCGGGAGTCGCTACGCAGTATTTT. Its protein is CASRLAGKGPGRLAGVATQYF.

The J gene is TRBJ2-6, the V gene TRBV15; TRBD1 agrees at 10 bases. The V gene's germline CDR1 is LNHNV and CDR2 YYDKDF (reference sequence). This CDR3 region has 18 residues. Trimming took 0 bases from V and 2 from J; bases not matched to a gene: 4. The CDR3 protein is CATSRDRQGAAGANVLTF. As DNA, the CDR3 is TGTGCCACCAGCAGAGATCGACAGGGGGCAGCTGGGGCCAACGTCCTGACTTTC.

The chain is built from TRBV6-5 and TRBJ2-2, with D unresolved. CDR3 length equals 14 residues. Germline V gives CDR1 MNHEY, CDR2 SVGAGI. Trimming removed 2 bases at V and 1 base at J, with 5 bases between. CDR3 sequence (DNA): TGTGCCAGCAGTTACGCACAGAACACCGGGGAGCTGTTTTTT. Amino acids: CASSYAQNTGELFF.

The chain is built from TRBV6-6 and TRBJ1-5, with 9 positions matching TRBD1. After removal of 2 bases from V and 9 bases from J, the junction contained 8 bases not matched to a gene. Germline loops: CDR1 MNHNY, CDR2 SVGAGI (reference sequence). The CDR3 is 15 amino acids. CDR3 sequence reads: CASSYDRGVFRPQHF. CDR3 bases: TGTGCCAGCAGTTACGACAGGGGGGTATTCCGGCCCCAGCATTTT.

This rearrangement joins TRBV5-8 to TRBJ2-1; TRBD1 matches at 7 bases. Germline V gene data show CDR1 as SGHTS and CDR2 as YDEGEE. J lost 6 bases, V lost 0 bases, and 6 bases had no gene match. This CDR3 region has 15 residues. CDR3 sequence: CASSLAAGGFNEQFF. DNA for the CDR3: TGTGCCAGCAGCTTGGCAGCAGGGGGATTCAATGAGCAGTTCTTC.

This chain joins TRBV6-5 and TRBJ2-7, with 7 bases matching TRBD2. CDR3 size: 14 residues. Trimming at V came to 7 bases and at J to 2 bases, leaving 8 bases not matched to a gene. CDR1 is MNHEY and CDR2 is SVGAGI in the germline V gene. CDR3: CASIPRAGAYEQYF. The CDR3 nucleotides are TGTGCCAGCATCCCGCGGGCGGGGGCCTACGAGCAGTACTTC.

The rearrangement uses TRBV5-6 and TRBJ1-2; D remains ambiguous. The CDR3 length is 14 residues. The V gene's germline CDR1 is SGHDT and CDR2 YYEEEE. V lost 0 bases and J 3 bases, leaving 9 bases between the germline ends. The CDR3 nucleotides read TGTGCCAGCAGCTTGGGTTTAACAGACTATGGCTACACCTTC. Translating gives CASSLGLTDYGYTF.

This clone was seen a single time. The V and J genes are TRBV19 and TRBJ1-1; D unresolved. Between the trimmed V and J ends, which lost 2 bases and 1 base, there was a span of 11 bases. Germline V lookup: CDR1 LNHDA, CDR2 SQIVND (reference sequence). This CDR3 is built from 15 residues. Here the CDR3 reads CASSINVEQNTEAFF. For the CDR3, the DNA is TGTGCCAGTAGTATAAATGTAGAACAGAACACTGAAGCTTTCTTT.

V is TRBV12-5 and J is TRBJ1-5; no clear D gene. The V gene's germline CDR1 is LGHNT and CDR2 FRNRAP. The V end was cut by 9 bases, the J end by 10 bases, with 19 bases between. The CDR3 is made up of 13 amino acids. CDR3 DNA sequence: TGTGCTAGCCAGAGTTCCCCCTTGGATCCCCAGCATTTT. Amino acids: CASQSSPLDPQHF. Filled out from reference TRBV12-5 and TRBJ1-5, the complete variable domain reads DARVTQTPRHKVTEMGQEVTMRCQPILGHNTVFWYRQTMMQGLELLAYFRNRAPLDDSGMPKDRFSAEMPDATLATLKIQPSEPRDSAVYFCASQSSPLDPQHFGDGTRLSIL.

The chain uses TRBV4-3 and TRBJ1-1; 7 nucleotides line up with TRBD1. Germline loops: CDR1 LGHNA, CDR2 YSLEER. J lost 1 base, V lost 0 bases, and 5 bases had no gene match. CDR3 length: 16 amino acids. The CDR3 region has the DNA TGCGCCAGCAGCCAAGATCTCCGACAGGGGAACACTGAAGCTTTCTTT. This encodes CASSQDLRQGNTEAFF.

The chain employs TRBV5-1 and TRBJ2-1, with 8 bases identical to TRBD2. This CDR3 contains 15 residues. Per germline, CDR1 SGHRS and CDR2 YFSETQ. Trimming removed 4 bases from V and 4 bases from J; junction bases left unmatched: 7. The CDR3 coding sequence is TGCGCCAGCAGCCATACTAGCGGTACGTACAATGAGCAGTTCTTC. Protein product: CASSHTSGTYNEQFF.

As DNA, the CDR3 is TGCGCCAGCAGCCATATAGCGGGAGTCTACAATGAGCAGTTCTTC. This translates into CASSHIAGVYNEQFF. The chain employs TRBV4-1 and TRBJ2-1; 9 bases align to TRBD2. The junction had 3 bases not matched to a gene; V was cut back by 3 bases and J by 3 bases. The CDR3 has 15 amino acids. The germline gives CDR1 MGHRA, CDR2 YSYEKL.

The rearrangement joins TRBV30 to TRBJ1-1; the D gene is possibly TRBD1 (6 bases). V lost 0 bases and J lost 3, with 11 bases in between. Germline V gene sequence: CDR1 GTSNPN, CDR2 SVGIG (reference sequence). The CDR3 is 14 amino acids. CDR3 in amino acids: CAWSVPDRYTEAFF. CDR3 DNA sequence: TGTGCCTGGAGTGTTCCCGACAGGTACACTGAAGCTTTCTTT.